The TCR beta chain described here comes from a study of CD8+ T cells in alopecia areata (dated by TCRdb to the late 2010s). The study in broad terms: The treated patients took part in an open-label pilot trial in which moderate-to-severe alopecia areata was treated with oral tofacitinib at 5 to 10 mg twice daily. TCRbeta CDR3 regions were amplified by immunoSEQ multiplex PCR using 35 Vbeta forward and 13 Jbeta reverse primers. Patients stayed on tofacitinib for 6 to 18 months and then had 6 months of follow-up off drug so that delayed response and recurrence could be assessed. In both human patients and the C3H/HeJ mouse model, the study applied high-throughput TCRbeta sequencing to look at T cell clonal expansion in alopecia areata. In humans, TCRbeta sequencing was performed on scalp tissue and on sorted CD4+ and CD8+ peripheral blood T cells from healthy controls and from patients with patchy or totalis/universalis alopecia areata. Biopsies were taken from tofacitinib-treated patients at baseline and at 4 and 24 weeks of treatment, and a later scalp biopsy was taken in several of the tofacitinib-treated patients. Scalp clonality was compared across normal scalp (n=4), patchy alopecia areata scalp (n=8), and alopecia totalis/universalis scalp (n=8). RNA was extracted with the PAXgene miRNA kit for fixed scalp, the miRNeasy kit for PBMCs, and the RNeasy kit for mouse skin. The full study reports these points: Scalp TCR repertoire analysis is complicated because resident alphabeta T cells in normal human skin are also sequenced, whereas mouse skin is dominated by gammadelta T cells. Shared TCR sequences between patients were less evident than in mice, which may be partly attributable to HLA diversity in the patient population. Lesional scalp, especially in alopecia totalis/universalis, showed higher clonality and more expanded CD8+ clones than normal scalp, suggesting antigenic drive.

CDR1 and CDR2, per the germline V gene, are SGDLS and YYNGEE. Trimming costs V 4 bases and J 5 bases, and their ends lie 4 bases apart. From its cysteine to its phenylalanine, the CDR3 spans 10 amino acids. Of the read, only the CDR3 DNA is kept; its 30 bases are in frame from base 1. The library was made by the immunoSEQ multiplex PCR assay. RNA was extracted from all samples and reverse transcribed into cDNA as template for TCR sequencing. First-strand cDNA was synthesized using SuperScript III with a 2:1 mix of oligo-dT and random hexamers. A synthetic immune receptor repertoire was used to gauge amplification bias, and whatever bias remained was removed computationally. The authors processed their data as follows. Raw reads were preprocessed for error removal, and CDR3 was defined according to IMGT conventions as running from the conserved cysteine to phenylalanine. Clonality was calculated as 1 minus Shannon entropy normalized by log2 of the number of productive unique TCRs. CD4 or CD8 identity of scalp clones was inferred by cross-referencing scalp TCRbeta sequences with sorted blood CD4 and CD8 repertoires. TCRdb stores this immuneACCESS table with in-frame sequences only. Part of the clones is absent; in the studies checked, under half of the shortfall reflects unresolved V genes, and no reason is known for the rest. That table gives V, J and clone size, and the DNA gave D and trimming. Across this sample there are over 150,000 clones, with roughly 65% seen only once. The biggest ten clones account for about 1.5% of the sample.

Of note for this clone: What antigen it recognizes has not been identified. Base qualities are not provided; no much larger clone lies one nucleotide away.

According to the study, the label for this sample's time point signals: baseline before oral tofacitinib. From alopecia areata patients, peripheral blood was collected along with lesional scalp punch biopsies. PBMCs were separated by density centrifugation and stained for CD3, CD4 and CD8, after which CD4+ and CD8+ T cells were sorted on a FACSAria. The rearrangement joined TRBV9 to TRBJ2-7, with no reliable assignment of the D segment. This TCR came from a human donor with alopecia areata. Material: CD4+ T cells sorted from blood, obtained at week 0. The sequence in DNA is TGTGCCAGCAGCCTCCACGAGCAGTACTTC. Translated, it reads CASSLHEQYF.